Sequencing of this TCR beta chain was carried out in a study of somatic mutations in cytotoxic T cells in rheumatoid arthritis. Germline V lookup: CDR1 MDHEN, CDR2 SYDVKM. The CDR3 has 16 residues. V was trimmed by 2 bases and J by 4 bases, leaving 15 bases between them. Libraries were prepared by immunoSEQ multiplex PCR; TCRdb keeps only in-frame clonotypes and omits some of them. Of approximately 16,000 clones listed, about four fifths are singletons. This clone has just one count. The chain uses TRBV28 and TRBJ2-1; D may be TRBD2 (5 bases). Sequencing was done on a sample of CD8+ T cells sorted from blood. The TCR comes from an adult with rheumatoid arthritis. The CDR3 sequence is CASSLVVPSGYNEQFF. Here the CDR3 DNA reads TGTGCCAGCAGTTTAGTTGTGCCCAGCGGTTACAATGAGCAGTTCTTC. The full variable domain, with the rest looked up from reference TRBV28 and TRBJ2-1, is DVKVTQSSRYLVKRTGEKVFLECVQDMDHENMFWYRQDPGLGLRLIYFSYDVKMKEKGDIPEGYSVSREKKERFSLILESASTNQTSMYLCASSLVVPSGYNEQFFGPGTRLTVL.